This T cell receptor (beta chain) is drawn from a study of naive and memory T cell subsets (dated by TCRdb to the late 2010s). Study-level background: An open-source, UMI-based TCR alpha and beta sequencing pipeline was applied to sorted naive and memory peripheral blood T cell subsets. IgG serology results and the functional CMV T cell responses were in complete agreement. RNA was DNase-treated and reverse transcribed with TCR constant-region primers, mostly using SuperScript III.

Library method: UMI-ligation and nested PCR. The beta constant-region primer consisted of an equimolar mixture of two oligonucleotides that together covered TRBC1 and TRBC2. Four rounds of PCR, combining the SP2 primer with nested alpha and beta constant-region primers, were used to amplify the ligated cDNA. A single-stranded oligonucleotide bearing the SP2 primer plus a 12-nucleotide UMI was ligated onto the 3' end of the cDNA by T4 RNA ligase 1. The ligation reaction was kept at 16 degrees C for roughly 18-24 hours. PCR2 was usually performed as a SYBR Green qPCR and halted at a preset threshold so that over-amplification would not occur. Every purification after the first one was done using Agencourt AMPure XP magnetic beads. Library quantification was done by Qubit, followed by a TapeStation check on which the main peak was expected at around 650 bp. Sequencing of the pooled libraries was done on an Illumina MiSeq using v2 2x251 paired-end kits, which typically yielded about 0.85-2.3 million reads per sample. Libraries were pooled at 3 to 4 nM per sample, and roughly 4.5-7.5% PhiX was added to improve cluster recognition. Regarding the original processing steps: Using tag matching that tolerated one base-pair mismatch, Decombinator assigned V and J genes to FASTQ reads that had been processed by Demultiplexor. UMIs were used by Collapsinator to correct both sequencing errors and frequency errors arising from PCR heterogeneity. CDR3Translator translated TCRs and extracted CDR3s from the conserved cysteine to the FGXG phenylalanine, flagging non-productive sequences. Repertoires were subsampled to equal numbers of UMI-defined TCRs before Gini, Shannon entropy and inverse Simpson indices were calculated. Within the linear range, a power law was fitted to clonotype abundance distributions using maximum likelihood. On one naive CD8 sample, the pipeline and MIGEC gave similar UMI counts, unique TCR numbers and clonal distributions. A set of several thousand CMV-associated CDR3 sequences, compiled from VDJdb and a published dataset, was used to search the repertoires. Using fastp trimming at Q25 and MiXCR clonotype assembly, TCRdb reanalyzed the public sequencing data and kept in-frame beta chains. Each entry is one CDR3 protein sequence, shown with its most common DNA and genes. The V and J calls and clone size are TCRdb's, not the authors'. The table for this sample lists more than 6,000 distinct CDR3 sequences; less than 35% of them were counted only once. The ten largest clones add up to 50% to 60% of the sample.

From the second PCR step on, the TCR alpha and beta chain libraries were amplified in separate reactions. CMV status of each donor was established by measuring IFNgamma production from CD4+ T cells after fresh PBMCs were stimulated overnight with CMV viral lysate. CD4 T cells were positively selected with Miltenyi beads, followed by positive selection of CD8 T cells from the CD4-negative fraction. Cells were stained for CD3, CD4, CD8, CD45RA, CD27 and a live/dead dye and were sorted on a BD Aria II into four subsets based on CD45RA and CD27. Effector memory cells were sorted as CD45RA-CD27-, whereas EMRA cells were sorted as CD45RA+CD27-. A few healthy volunteers provided blood, and the blood of each volunteer was split into CD4 and CD8 T cells and then into four differentiation subsets. About 130 ml of peripheral blood was collected from each donor, and PBMC were isolated from the blood using Ficoll-Paque PLUS density-gradient centrifugation. Sorted cells were lysed in RLT buffer, and RNA was extracted with a Qiagen RNeasy kit and stored at -80°C.

Concerning this clonotype itself: What this receptor recognizes is not known. Base qualities are missing; no much larger clone stands one base away.

The germline V gene sets CDR1 to LGHNA and CDR2 to YSLEER. Relative to germline, V is 0 bases shorter and J is 0 bases shorter, with 6 bases between their ends. From cysteine to phenylalanine, the CDR3 is 15 amino acids long. Just the 45-base CDR3 DNA is kept, in frame starting at base 1. Beyond this particular receptor, the publication reports: In both CD4 and CD8 cells, the Gini index increased while Shannon and inverse Simpson diversity decreased from naive through CM, EM and EMRA. The repertoire findings for the naive and memory subsets could not be validated against a ground truth, as none was available. After error correction, only a single occurrence was seen for over 95% of naive TCR sequences, so much steeper abundance distributions were produced than in memory subsets. A clonotype was defined as a single alpha or beta chain sequence rather than as a paired alpha/beta receptor. TCR abundance followed a power law with an exponent that was different for naive and memory subsets but consistent across the three individuals. RNA-based TCR counts may be influenced by expression changes linked to T cell activation and differentiation.

The chain is assembled from TRBV4-3 and TRBJ1-3; no confident D gene assignment can be made. This clonotype was sampled from a human donor in good health. The sample taken for sequencing was CD8+ TEMRA cells from blood. According to the study, the label for this sample's cell subset or site signals: effector memory re-expressing CD45RA, CD45RA+ CD27-. This receptor has the CDR3 CASSQDTDSGNTIYF. The nucleotide sequence is TGCGCCAGCAGCCAAGATACCGACTCTGGAAACACCATATATTTT.